A single sample is the source of the 9 T cell receptor beta chains below, sequenced in a study of blood T cell repertoires in COVID-19 (dated by TCRdb to about 2020). Receptor amplification or capture employed the immunoSEQ multiplex PCR assay. TCRdb mirrors the immuneACCESS table, restricted to in-frame sequences. Some clones are absent from its copies; in checked studies, under half trace to an unresolved V gene, and the reason for the others is unknown. This sample has under 85,000 clones in its table, and approximately 87% of those were observed once. Roughly 18% of the sample lies in the top ten. Sequencing was performed on peripheral blood. The receptor set was obtained from a man older than 75 in a cohort sampled during active COVID-19.

The CDR3 sequence: CASAGGPNTGELFF. In DNA form, the CDR3 reads TGTGCCAGTGCGGGGGGCCCGAACACCGGGGAGCTGTTTTTT. The chain couples TRBV2 to TRBJ2-2; TRBD2 matches at 8 bases. This CDR3 has 14 residues. Germline CDR1 is SNHLY and CDR2 is FYNNEI. V was pared by 9 bases and J by 0 bases, with 3 bases of the junction left unmatched.

This rearrangement joins TRBV6-6 to TRBJ1-2, with 9 bases lining up with TRBD1. CDR3 length equals 15 residues. Germline V lookup: CDR1 MNHNY, CDR2 SVGAGI (reference sequence). The J segment lost 8 bases and the V segment lost 6 bases, leaving 13 bases of the junction unmatched. CDR3 coding DNA: TGTGCCAGCAGCAATCCCACAGGGGGCATATTGGGCTACACCTTC. It yields the protein CASSNPTGGILGYTF.

The chain joins TRBV7-3 to TRBJ1-1; tentative D call: TRBD1 (5 bases). Germline CDR1 SGHTA, CDR2 FQGTGA. Trimming stripped 5 bases from V and 4 bases from J, with 14 bases between. The CDR3 extends over 14 amino acids. The CDR3 loop is CASSPGGGVTEAFF. The CDR3 nucleotides are TGTGCCAGCAGCCCGGGCGGGGGTGTCACTGAAGCTTTCTTT.

The chain employs TRBV12-3 or TRBV12-4 and TRBJ2-3; D is possibly TRBD2 (5 bases). The CDR3 covers 11 residues. The V end lost 5 bases, the J end lost 8 bases, and 8 bases lay between the germline ends. The CDR3 DNA follows: TGTGCCAGCAGTCTTAGCGTTACGCAGTATTTT. The encoded protein is CASSLSVTQYF.

The chain employs TRBV25-1 and TRBJ2-2; D gene unclear. The V end was cut by 4 bases, the J end by 4 bases, with 7 bases between. This CDR3 spans 13 amino acids. Germline assignment: CDR1 MGHDK and CDR2 SYGVNS. The CDR3: CASSGMRTGELFF. Here the CDR3 DNA reads TGTGCCAGCAGTGGAATGCGCACCGGGGAGCTGTTTTTT.

CDR3 sequence (DNA): TGTGCCAGTAGTAAAGGGGGGACAGGGACCTATGGCTACACCTTC. This codes for CASSKGGTGTYGYTF. This chain uses TRBV19 with TRBJ1-2; 9 bases map to TRBD1. V was clipped by 4 bases and J by 4 bases; unmatched bases: 7. The germline V gene has CDR1 LNHDA and CDR2 SQIVND (reference sequence). This CDR3 has 15 residues.

The J gene is TRBJ2-2, the V gene TRBV7-2; D unclear. Trimming cost V 3 bases and J 4 bases, with 9 bases left between them. The CDR3 consists of 14 residues. Germline values: CDR1 SGHTA, CDR2 FQGNSA. The CDR3 loop reads CASSFLVGTGELFF. The CDR3 nucleotides read TGTGCCAGCAGCTTTCTAGTGGGCACCGGGGAGCTGTTTTTT. Variable domain in full (rest from reference TRBV7-2 and TRBJ2-2): GAGVSQSPSNKVTEKGKDVELRCDPISGHTALYWYRQSLGQGLEFLIYFQGNSAPDKSGLPSDRFSAERTGGSVSTLTIQRTQQEDSAVYLCASSFLVGTGELFFGEGSRLTVL.

This rearrangement joins TRBV7-2 to TRBJ1-3; 7 bases fit TRBD1. The CDR3 covers 17 residues. CDR1 is SGHTA, CDR2 FQGNSA, per germline. Trimming cost V 5 bases and J 3 bases; bases outside gene matches: 13. The CDR3, as DNA: TGTGCCAGCAGCGTACAGGGGACAGCGATGAATGGAAACACCATATATTTT. It is translated as CASSVQGTAMNGNTIYF.

The J gene is TRBJ2-4, the V gene TRBV20-1, with a weak D call TRBD2 (5 bases). V was clipped by 5 bases and J by 8 bases, with 10 bases between them. Germline values: CDR1 DFQATT, CDR2 SNEGSKA (reference sequence). The CDR3 is 11 residues long. CDR3 nucleotides: TGCAGTGCTGGGAGTGGGGACATTCAGTACTTC. This encodes CSAGSGDIQYF.